Below are 27 T cell receptor beta chains sequenced from a single sample in a study of OX40 agonist ivuxolimab in advanced cancers. The library was produced with the immunoSEQ multiplex PCR assay. TCRdb mirrors the immuneACCESS table, restricted to in-frame sequences. Some clones are absent from its copies; in checked studies, under half trace to an unresolved V gene, and the reason for the others is unknown. The sample includes about 20,000 clones, with about 83% observed a single time. About 35% of the sample comes from the top ten. Sequenced here: CD4+ or CD8+ T cells sorted from blood, sampled in a trial of the OX40 agonist ivuxolimab. The source of these receptors is an adult with an advanced solid tumor such as melanoma, head and neck, liver or kidney cancer.

The chain links TRBV5-7 to TRBJ2-1; 10 bases line up with TRBD2. TRBV5-7 falls under the ORF class, with uncertain function. The CDR3 runs 17 residues. V lost 4 bases, J lost 6 bases, and 13 bases stayed unmatched. The CDR3, as DNA: TGTGCCAGCAGCCCCAAGGGGAGCGGGGGGGCATTCAATGAGCAGTTCTTC. Translating it yields CASSPKGSGGAFNEQFF.

The V and J genes are TRBV6-6 and TRBJ1-2; maybe TRBD1 (6 bases). V was shortened by 6 bases and J by 6 bases, with 17 bases between the two germline ends. This CDR3 is 14 amino acids long. Germline loops: CDR1 MNHNY, CDR2 SVGAGI (reference sequence). Here the CDR3 reads CASSLEGGVNGYTF. As DNA, the CDR3 is TGTGCCAGCAGCCTTGAGGGGGGGGTAAATGGCTACACCTTC.

This clone appeared once. This sequence joins TRBV5-6 and TRBJ1-1; D might be TRBD1 (6 bases). The CDR3 is 12 residues long. CDR1 SGHDT and CDR2 YYEEEE come from the germline V gene. V lost 3 bases to trimming and J lost 8 bases, with 11 bases between them. This chain's CDR3 is CASSWGGGEAFF. Here the CDR3 DNA reads TGTGCCAGCAGCTGGGGGGGCGGAGAAGCTTTCTTT.

This chain links TRBV27 with TRBJ1-4; D is possibly TRBD1 (6 bases). The CDR3 is 14 residues long. Germline CDR1 MNHEY, CDR2 SMNVEV (reference sequence). Trimming removed 2 bases at V and 5 bases at J, with 9 bases between. The DNA of the CDR3 is TGTGCCAGCAGTTTAGGGGGGGCAAATGAAAAACTGTTTTTT. As protein: CASSLGGANEKLFF.

The V gene is TRBV5-6, the J gene TRBJ1-2; D is perhaps TRBD1 (5 bases). CDR1 and CDR2 from the germline V gene are SGHDT and YYEEEE. V lost 4 bases and J 5 bases, leaving 21 bases between the germline ends. The CDR3 length is 16 residues. The CDR3: CASSRRRMDNNYGYTF. In nucleotides, the CDR3 is TGTGCCAGCAGCCGGAGAAGAATGGACAACAATTATGGCTACACCTTC.

The V gene is TRBV4-1, the J gene TRBJ2-5; the D is unclear. This CDR3 comprises 16 residues. V was shortened by 4 bases and J by 2 bases, with 17 bases between the two germline ends. Germline V gene sequence: CDR1 MGHRA, CDR2 YSYEKL. CDR3 region: CASSPRSLAAQETQYF. The CDR3 bases are TGCGCCAGCAGCCCACGGTCGCTGGCGGCGCAAGAGACCCAGTACTTC.

J is TRBJ2-3 and V is TRBV10-3; tentative D call: TRBD1 (5 bases). The CDR3 loop spans 14 amino acids. The V and J ends lost 5 bases and 3 bases respectively, with 12 bases between them. Looked up from germline, CDR1 is ENHRY and CDR2 is SYGVKD. CDR3 amino acids: CAISRWGGTDTQYF. CDR3 DNA sequence: TGTGCCATCAGTCGCTGGGGCGGTACAGATACGCAGTATTTT.

The J gene is TRBJ2-7, the V gene TRBV6-5; D possibly matches TRBD1 or TRBD2 (5 bases each). Germline loops: CDR1 MNHEY, CDR2 SVGAGI. The CDR3 is made up of 15 amino acids. V was cut by 6 bases and J by 3 bases, with 18 bases left in between. The CDR3 region is CASRPGPRVFYEQYF. The CDR3 nucleotides read TGTGCCAGCAGACCGGGACCCAGAGTATTCTACGAGCAGTACTTC.

The CDR3 DNA reads as TGTGCCAGCAGCTTAGGGTGGGGGTATGGCTACACCTTC. Protein sequence: CASSLGWGYGYTF. The chain links TRBV7-2 to TRBJ1-2, with a tentative D call TRBD1 (5 bases). V was cut by 1 base and J by 5 bases, with 8 bases left in between. The CDR3 runs to 13 residues. Per the germline V gene, CDR1 is SGHTA and CDR2 is FQGNSA.

The chain employs TRBV18 and TRBJ2-7; no clear D gene. Germline lookup yields CDR1 KGHSH and CDR2 LQKENI. Trimming took 0 bases from V and 1 from J, leaving 10 bases between them. CDR3 length: 15 residues. CDR3: CASSPPSQVSYEQYF. The DNA for the CDR3 is TGTGCCAGCTCACCACCGTCCCAGGTGTCCTACGAGCAGTACTTC.

Worth noting for this clone: Given a far larger clone just one base away, this is likely a sequencing read error. The chain couples TRBV7-9 to TRBJ1-6; the match to TRBD1 covers 7 bases. The CDR3 contains 16 residues. V gave up 5 bases and J gave up 5 bases; unmatched junction bases: 9. Germline-derived CDR1 and CDR2 are SEHNR and FQNEAQ (reference sequence). The DNA for the CDR3 is TGTGCCAGCAGCCAGGGGGGAGGGGGGGATAATTCACCCCTCCACTTT. The encoded protein is CASSQGGGGDNSPLHF.

This clone is deemed medium-sized. CDR3 sequence: CASSSHDQQGARAEAFF. CDR3 sequence (DNA): TGTGCCAGCAGCTCCCACGACCAACAGGGGGCCAGGGCTGAAGCTTTCTTT. The chain uses TRBV7-9 and TRBJ1-1; 9 nucleotides align to TRBD1. Germline V gene sequence: CDR1 SEHNR, CDR2 FQNEAQ (reference sequence). The CDR3 is 17 amino acids. Trimming cost V 4 bases and J 6 bases; bases outside gene matches: 15. Filled out from reference TRBV7-9 and TRBJ1-1, the complete variable domain reads DTGVSQNPRHKITKRGQNVTFRCDPISEHNRLYWYRQTLGQGPEFLTYFQNEAQLEKSRLLSDRFSAERPKGSFSTLEIQRTEQGDSAMYLCASSSHDQQGARAEAFFGQGTRLTVV.

V usage is TRBV7-9 and J usage is TRBJ1-1, with no clear D. The length of the CDR3 is 12 residues. CDR1 is SEHNR and CDR2 is FQNEAQ in the germline V gene (reference sequence). Deletions cut 5 bases from V and 3 bases from J, with 7 bases between. CDR3 DNA sequence: TGTGCCAGCAGCATCGGGGACACTGAAGCTTTCTTT. As protein: CASSIGDTEAFF.

The sample holds one count of this clone. The chain combines TRBV27 with TRBJ1-2; D may be TRBD1 (6 bases). CDR3 length equals 13 residues. The germline gives CDR1 MNHEY, CDR2 SMNVEV (reference sequence). V lost 5 bases, J lost 5 bases, and 12 bases lay in between. CDR3 sequence (DNA): TGTGCCAGCAGTCCTCCCGGGACATATGGCTACACCTTC. Translated: CASSPPGTYGYTF.

The rearrangement joins TRBV6-4 to TRBJ2-3; the match to TRBD2 covers 10 bases. Unmatched junction bases numbered 17, after V lost 5 bases and J lost 0 bases. From germline, CDR1 is MRHNA and CDR2 SNTAGT. The CDR3 runs to 20 residues. CDR3 nucleotide sequence: TGTGCCAGCAGTCAACAACCACTAGCGGGGAGCAAGTCTAGCACAGATACGCAGTATTTT. Translation: CASSQQPLAGSKSSTDTQYF.

This chain links TRBV6-5 with TRBJ2-7; D is possibly TRBD1 or TRBD2 (5 bases each). This CDR3 is 15 amino acids long. V lost 2 bases, J lost 3 bases, and 14 bases lay in between. Germline V gene data show CDR1 as MNHEY and CDR2 as SVGAGI. CDR3 region: CASSYGTAADYEQYF. CDR3 DNA sequence: TGTGCCAGCAGTTACGGGACGGCGGCGGACTACGAGCAGTACTTC.

The chain employs TRBV28 and TRBJ2-7; possibly TRBD1 or TRBD2 for D (6 bases each). The CDR3 sequence is 14 residues long. The V gene lost 7 bases and the J gene lost 2 bases, with 15 bases spanning the gap. The germline gives CDR1 MDHEN, CDR2 SYDVKM. CDR3 nucleotide sequence: TGTGCCAGCACCACCACAGGGACTGCCTACGAGCAGTACTTC. It is translated as CASTTTGTAYEQYF.

V and J are TRBV27 and TRBJ2-7; 10 nucleotides match TRBD1. Germline values: CDR1 MNHEY, CDR2 SMNVEV (reference sequence). The CDR3 sequence is 15 residues long. Trimming took 0 bases from V and 2 from J; bases not matched to a gene: 1. CDR3 residues: CASSLSGTGAYEQYF. The CDR3 DNA reads TGTGCCAGCAGTTTATCCGGGACAGGGGCCTACGAGCAGTACTTC.

This chain uses TRBV5-1 with TRBJ1-1; TRBD1 matches 8 bases. V lost 4 bases, J lost 1 base, and 6 bases stayed unmatched. The CDR3 is made up of 15 amino acids. The V gene's germline CDR1 is SGHRS and CDR2 YFSETQ. The CDR3 protein is CASSAQGVQNTEAFF. CDR3 bases: TGCGCCAGCAGCGCACAGGGGGTCCAGAACACTGAAGCTTTCTTT.

This clone was observed a handful of times. This chain uses TRBV6-5 with TRBJ1-2; TRBD1 agrees at 8 bases. CDR3 length equals 14 residues. The germline V gene encodes CDR1 MNHEY and CDR2 SVGAGI. Trimming cost V 2 bases and J 4 bases; bases outside gene matches: 3. This CDR3 reads CASSYGQGPYGYTF. The CDR3 DNA is TGTGCCAGCAGTTACGGACAGGGCCCCTATGGCTACACCTTC.

V gene TRBV9 combines with J gene TRBJ2-7; 11 bases match TRBD1. This CDR3 region has 14 residues. Germline-derived CDR1 and CDR2 are SGDLS and YYNGEE. The V segment lost 5 bases and the J segment 3 bases; nucleotides outside the gene matches: 4. The CDR3 reads CASRTGTGGYEQYF. The CDR3 coding sequence is TGTGCCAGCAGAACCGGGACAGGGGGCTACGAGCAGTACTTC.

The chain employs TRBV6-1 and TRBJ1-1; 7 bases map to TRBD1. The CDR3 has 14 residues. V gave up 3 bases and J gave up 7 bases; unmatched junction bases: 8. Germline values: CDR1 MNHNS, CDR2 SASEGT. The CDR3 loop reads CASSDRVGGDEAFF. The CDR3 DNA follows: TGTGCCAGCAGTGATCGGGTAGGGGGCGATGAAGCTTTCTTT.

The chain combines TRBV5-4 with TRBJ2-7; TRBD2 might be the D (5 bases). The CDR3 is 13 amino acids. Germline V gene sequence: CDR1 SGHNT, CDR2 YYREEE (reference sequence). With 3 bases removed from V and 3 bases from J, the gap between germline ends came to 10 bases. The CDR3: CASSSQGSYEQYF. Written as DNA, the CDR3 is TGTGCCAGCAGCTCACAAGGGAGCTACGAGCAGTACTTC.

The chain has TRBV11-2 and TRBJ2-7; the match to TRBD1 covers 7 bases. Germline CDR1 is SGHAT and CDR2 is FQNNGV. The V and J ends lost 6 bases and 0 bases, in that order; junction bases with no gene match: 8. CDR3 length equals 15 residues. CDR3 nucleotides: TGTGCCAGCAGTCCTAACAGGGACAGCTCCTACGAGCAGTACTTC. Protein: CASSPNRDSSYEQYF.

V usage is TRBV6-1 and J usage is TRBJ2-5, with D possibly being TRBD1 (6 bases). Trimming removed 1 base from V and 1 base from J, with 10 bases in between. Germline V gene data show CDR1 as MNHNS and CDR2 as SASEGT. The CDR3 is made up of 15 amino acids. The CDR3 sequence: CASSEEVRGQETQYF. The CDR3 DNA reads TGTGCCAGCAGTGAAGAGGTCAGGGGCCAAGAGACCCAGTACTTC.

This clone counts as medium-sized. The gene calls are TRBV27 and TRBJ2-7; 7 bases are a match to TRBD1. The CDR3 consists of 13 residues. The V gene end was trimmed by 5 bases and the J gene end by 1 base; junction bases not matched to a gene: 2. Germline values: CDR1 MNHEY, CDR2 SMNVEV (reference sequence). The CDR3 nucleotides are TGTGCCAGCAGTCCGACAGGGTCCTACGAGCAGTACTTC. This translates into CASSPTGSYEQYF.

This chain uses TRBV6-5 with TRBJ1-1; D gene uncertain. CDR1 is MNHEY, CDR2 SVGAGI, per germline. The V and J ends lost 2 bases and 5 bases respectively, with 9 bases between them. The CDR3 totals 13 residues. CDR3 DNA sequence: TGTGCCAGCAGTTACCAGGTTGAAACTGAAGCTTTCTTT. Amino acids: CASSYQVETEAFF.